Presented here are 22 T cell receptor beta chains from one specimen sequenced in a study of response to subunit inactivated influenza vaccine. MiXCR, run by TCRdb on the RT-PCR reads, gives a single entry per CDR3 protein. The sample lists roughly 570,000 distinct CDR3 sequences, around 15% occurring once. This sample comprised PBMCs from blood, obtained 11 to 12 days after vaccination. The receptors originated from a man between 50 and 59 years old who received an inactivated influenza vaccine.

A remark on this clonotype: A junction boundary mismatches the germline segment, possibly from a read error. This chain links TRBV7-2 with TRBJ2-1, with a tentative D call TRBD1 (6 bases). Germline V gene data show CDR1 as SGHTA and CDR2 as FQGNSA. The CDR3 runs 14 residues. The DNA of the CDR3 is TGTGCCAGCAACTTAGGGGGCTCCTACAATGAGCAGTTCTTC. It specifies CASNLGGSYNEQFF.

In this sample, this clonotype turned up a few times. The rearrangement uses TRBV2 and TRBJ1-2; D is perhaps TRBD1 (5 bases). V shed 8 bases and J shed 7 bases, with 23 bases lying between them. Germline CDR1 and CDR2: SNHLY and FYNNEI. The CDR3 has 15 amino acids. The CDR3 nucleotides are TGTGCCAGCCCCCGGGGGGACCGAAGGGCGTCTGGCTACACCTTC. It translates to CASPRGDRRASGYTF.

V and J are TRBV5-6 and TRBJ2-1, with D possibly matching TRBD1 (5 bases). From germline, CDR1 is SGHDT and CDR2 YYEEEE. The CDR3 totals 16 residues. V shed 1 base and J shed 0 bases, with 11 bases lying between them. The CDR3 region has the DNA TGTGCCAGCAGCTTGTATACAGGTCACTCCTACAATGAGCAGTTCTTC. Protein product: CASSLYTGHSYNEQFF.

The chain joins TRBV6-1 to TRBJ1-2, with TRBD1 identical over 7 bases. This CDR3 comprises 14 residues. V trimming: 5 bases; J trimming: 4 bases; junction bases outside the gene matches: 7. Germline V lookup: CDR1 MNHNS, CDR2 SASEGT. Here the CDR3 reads CASSPGQAIYGYTF. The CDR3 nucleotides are TGTGCCAGCAGTCCAGGACAGGCGATCTATGGCTACACCTTC.

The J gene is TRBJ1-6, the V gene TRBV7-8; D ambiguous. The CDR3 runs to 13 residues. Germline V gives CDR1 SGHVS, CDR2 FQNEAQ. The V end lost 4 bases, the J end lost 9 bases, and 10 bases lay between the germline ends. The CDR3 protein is CASSYTWGSPLHF. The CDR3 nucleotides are TGTGCCAGCAGCTACACCTGGGGTTCACCCCTCCACTTT.

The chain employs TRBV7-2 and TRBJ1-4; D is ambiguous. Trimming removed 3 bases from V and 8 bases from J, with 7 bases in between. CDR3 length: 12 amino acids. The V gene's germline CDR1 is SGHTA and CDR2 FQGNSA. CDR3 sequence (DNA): TGTGCCAGCAGCTTTGATAAAGAAAAACTGTTTTTT. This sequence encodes CASSFDKEKLFF.

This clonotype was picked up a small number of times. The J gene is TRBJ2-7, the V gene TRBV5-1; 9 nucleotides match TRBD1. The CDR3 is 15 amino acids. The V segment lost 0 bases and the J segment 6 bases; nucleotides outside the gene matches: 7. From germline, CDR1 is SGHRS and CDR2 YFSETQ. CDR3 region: CASSLDGGQGSEQYF. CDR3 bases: TGCGCCAGCAGCTTGGATGGGGGACAGGGTTCCGAGCAGTACTTC.

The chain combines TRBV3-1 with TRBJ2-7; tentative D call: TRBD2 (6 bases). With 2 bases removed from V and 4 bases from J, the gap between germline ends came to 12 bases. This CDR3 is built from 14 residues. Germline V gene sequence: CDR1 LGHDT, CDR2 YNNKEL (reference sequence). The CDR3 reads CASSQLEGRYEQYF. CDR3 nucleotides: TGTGCCAGCAGCCAACTGGAGGGTCGGTACGAGCAGTACTTC.

The CDR3 DNA is TGCGCCAGCGGAAACAGGGACGAGCAGTACTTC. Residues: CASGNRDEQYF. V gene TRBV5-1 combines with J gene TRBJ2-7, with TRBD1 as a possible D gene (6 bases). This CDR3 is 11 amino acids long. V was cut by 7 bases and J by 5 bases, with 10 bases left in between. Germline CDR1 SGHRS, CDR2 YFSETQ.

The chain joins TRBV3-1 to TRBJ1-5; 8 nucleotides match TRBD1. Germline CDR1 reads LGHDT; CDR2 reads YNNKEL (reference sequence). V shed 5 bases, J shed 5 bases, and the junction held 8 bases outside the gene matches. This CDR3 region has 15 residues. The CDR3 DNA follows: TGTGCCAGCAGCTCGGTGACAGGGGAGGATCAGCCCCAGCATTTT. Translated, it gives CASSSVTGEDQPQHF.

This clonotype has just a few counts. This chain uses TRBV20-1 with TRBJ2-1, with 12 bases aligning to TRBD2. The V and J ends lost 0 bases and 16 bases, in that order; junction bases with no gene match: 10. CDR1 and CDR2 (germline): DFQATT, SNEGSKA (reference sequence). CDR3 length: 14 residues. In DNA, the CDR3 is TGCAGTGCTAGAGATCTGACTAGCGGGAGTGCCGGTTTCTTC. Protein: CSARDLTSGSAGFF.

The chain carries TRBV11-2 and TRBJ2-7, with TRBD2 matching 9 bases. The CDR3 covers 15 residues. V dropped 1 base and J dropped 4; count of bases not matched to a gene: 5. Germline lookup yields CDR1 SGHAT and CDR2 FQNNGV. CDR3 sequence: CASSLVSSGKYEQYF. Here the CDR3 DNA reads TGTGCCAGCAGCTTAGTGTCTAGCGGGAAATACGAGCAGTACTTC. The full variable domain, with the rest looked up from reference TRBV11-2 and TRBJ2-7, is EAGVAQSPRYKIIEKRQSVAFWCNPISGHATLYWYQQILGQGPKLLIQFQNNGVVDDSQLPKDRFSAERLKGVDSTLKIQPAKLEDSAVYLCASSLVSSGKYEQYFGPGTRLTVT.

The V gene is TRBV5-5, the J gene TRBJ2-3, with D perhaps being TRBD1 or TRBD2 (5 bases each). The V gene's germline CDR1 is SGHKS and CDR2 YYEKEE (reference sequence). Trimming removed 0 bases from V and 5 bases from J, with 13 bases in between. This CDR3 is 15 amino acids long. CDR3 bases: TGTGCCAGCAGCTTGGCCGGGACCATCCGAGATACGCAGTATTTT. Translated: CASSLAGTIRDTQYF.

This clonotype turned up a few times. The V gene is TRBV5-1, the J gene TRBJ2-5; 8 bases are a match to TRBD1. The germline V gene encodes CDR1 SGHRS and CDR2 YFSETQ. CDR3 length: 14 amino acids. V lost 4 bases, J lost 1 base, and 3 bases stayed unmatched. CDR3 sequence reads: CASSPDRVQETQYF. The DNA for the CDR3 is TGCGCCAGCAGCCCGGACAGGGTCCAAGAGACCCAGTACTTC.

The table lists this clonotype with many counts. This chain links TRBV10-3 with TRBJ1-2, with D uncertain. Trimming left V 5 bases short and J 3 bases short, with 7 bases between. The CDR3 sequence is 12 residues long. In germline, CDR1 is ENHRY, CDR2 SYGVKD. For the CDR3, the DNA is TGTGCCATCAGTCAGACATACTATGGCTACACCTTC. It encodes CAISQTYYGYTF.

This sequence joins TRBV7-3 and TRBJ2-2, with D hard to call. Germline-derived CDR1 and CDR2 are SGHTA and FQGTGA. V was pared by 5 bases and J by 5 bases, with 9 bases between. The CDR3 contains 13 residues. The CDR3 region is CASSQVPTGELFF. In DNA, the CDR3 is TGTGCCAGCAGCCAGGTCCCGACCGGGGAGCTGTTTTTT. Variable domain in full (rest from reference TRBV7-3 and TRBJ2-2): GAGVSQTPSNKVTEKGKYVELRCDPISGHTALYWYRQSLGQGPEFLIYFQGTGAADDSGLPNDRFFAVRPEGSVSTLKIQRTERGDSAVYLCASSQVPTGELFFGEGSRLTVL.

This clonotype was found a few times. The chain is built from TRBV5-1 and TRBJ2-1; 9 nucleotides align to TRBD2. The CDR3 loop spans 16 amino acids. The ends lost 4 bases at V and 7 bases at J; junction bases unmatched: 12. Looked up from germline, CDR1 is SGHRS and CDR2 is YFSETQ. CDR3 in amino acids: CASSQTTSGRGNEQFF. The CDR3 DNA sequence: TGCGCCAGCAGCCAAACGACTAGCGGACGGGGGAATGAGCAGTTCTTC.

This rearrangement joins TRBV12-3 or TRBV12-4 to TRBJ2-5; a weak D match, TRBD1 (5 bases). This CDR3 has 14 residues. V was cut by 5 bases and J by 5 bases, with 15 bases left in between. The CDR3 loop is CASSPGRVGETQYF. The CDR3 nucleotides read TGTGCCAGCAGTCCCGGCAGGGTTGGGGAGACCCAGTACTTC.

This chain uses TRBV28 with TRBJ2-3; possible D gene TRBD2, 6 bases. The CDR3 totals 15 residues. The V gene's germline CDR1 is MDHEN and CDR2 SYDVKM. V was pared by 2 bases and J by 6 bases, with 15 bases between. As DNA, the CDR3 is TGTGCCAGCAGTTTACGCGGGAAAGGGGATGATACGCAGTATTTT. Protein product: CASSLRGKGDDTQYF.

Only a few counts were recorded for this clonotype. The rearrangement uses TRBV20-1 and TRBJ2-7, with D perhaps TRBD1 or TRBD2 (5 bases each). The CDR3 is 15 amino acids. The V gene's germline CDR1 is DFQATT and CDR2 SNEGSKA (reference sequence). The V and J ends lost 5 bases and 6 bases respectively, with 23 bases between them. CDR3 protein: CSAGTDRGFIAEQYF. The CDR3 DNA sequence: TGCAGTGCTGGGACCGACAGAGGGTTCATCGCCGAGCAGTACTTC.

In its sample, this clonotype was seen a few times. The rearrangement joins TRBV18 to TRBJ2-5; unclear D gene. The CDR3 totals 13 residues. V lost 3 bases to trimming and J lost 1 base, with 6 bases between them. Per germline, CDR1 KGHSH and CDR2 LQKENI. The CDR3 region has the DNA TGTGCCAGCTCACCCCACAGCCAAGAGACCCAGTACTTC. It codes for CASSPHSQETQYF.

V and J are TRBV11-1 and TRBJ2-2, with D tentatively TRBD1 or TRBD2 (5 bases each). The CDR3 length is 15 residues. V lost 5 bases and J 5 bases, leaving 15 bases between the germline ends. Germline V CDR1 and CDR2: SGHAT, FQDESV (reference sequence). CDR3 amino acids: CASSPGRSYTGELFF. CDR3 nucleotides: TGTGCCAGCAGCCCGGGACGTAGCTATACCGGGGAGCTGTTTTTT.